This is a list of T cell receptor beta chains from one sample in a study of CD8+ T cells in alopecia areata. Clones were read by immunoSEQ multiplex PCR, and TCRdb kept only the in-frame ones, dropping some. The data hold approximately 90,000 clones, with about 71% observed a single time. Sequenced here: CD8+ T cells sorted from blood, sampled around week 42, from a patient treated with tofacitinib. Receptors originate from a human donor with alopecia areata. Both conserved end residues are part of each CDR3. A D gene is named only where the DNA matches it firmly. Clone size is not always given. Where it is, it says once, few, many or a class for expanded clones.

v_gene	j_gene	abundance	d_gene	CDR3nt	CDR3aa
TRBV4-3	TRBJ2-3	-	TRBD1	TGCGCCAGCAGCCAAGGGACAGGGAGGTCAGATACGCAGTATTTT	CASSQGTGRSDTQYF
TRBV30	TRBJ1-1	-	-	TGTGCCTGGAACTTGAACACTGAAGCTTTCTTT	CAWNLNTEAFF
TRBV7-9	TRBJ1-5	-	-	TGTGCCAGCAGCTTAGTTCAGAGTAATCAGCCCCAGCATTTT	CASSLVQSNQPQHF
TRBV4-3	TRBJ2-7	-	-	TGCGCCAGCAGCCAAGATCATTCAGGGTCCTACGAGCAGTACTTC	CASSQDHSGSYEQYF
TRBV6-5	TRBJ1-1	few	-	TGTGCCAGCAGTTACAACATCCATGAACAGGCTTTCTTT	CASSYNIHEQAFF
TRBV7-9	TRBJ1-2	-	-	TGTGCCAGCAGCTTTCTGGAGAGAGGCTATGGCTACACCTTC	CASSFLERGYGYTF
TRBV19	TRBJ1-5	-	-	TGTGCCAGTAGTATAGAGGGGGCTTTGAATCAGCCCCAGCATTTT	CASSIEGALNQPQHF
TRBV7-9	TRBJ1-1	-	-	TGTGCCAGCAGCCCCCTGCAGACGGAAGCTTTCTTT	CASSPLQTEAFF
TRBV30	TRBJ1-1	-	-	TGTGCCTGGACAGGTCTCACTGAAGCTTTCTTT	CAWTGLTEAFF
TRBV4-1	TRBJ2-7	few	TRBD1	TGCGCCAGCAGCCAAGATTTCCGGGACAGGGCGACCTACGAGCAGTACTTC	CASSQDFRDRATYEQYF
TRBV5-1	TRBJ2-5	-	-	TGCGCCAGCAGCTTGAGTGGGGAGACCCAGTACTTC	CASSLSGETQYF
TRBV7-8	TRBJ1-1	few	-	TGTGCCAGCAGCCCAGCGACAGGCTTCGCGAACACTGAAGCTTTCTTT	CASSPATGFANTEAFF
TRBV11-2	TRBJ2-1	-	-	TGTGCCAGCAGCTTAAGCGGGCCCCAAGACAATGAGCAGTTCTTC	CASSLSGPQDNEQFF
TRBV7-2	TRBJ1-1	-	-	TGTGCCAGCAGCTTAGGGGGGCCTCTGAACACTGAAGCTTTCTTT	CASSLGGPLNTEAFF
TRBV7-8	TRBJ2-1	-	TRBD2	TGTGCCAGCACCATGGGGACTAGCTCATACAATGAGCAGTTCTTC	CASTMGTSSYNEQFF
TRBV6-4	TRBJ2-3	few	-	TGTGCCAGCAGTGACTCTGGAGGGGCCACAGATACGCAGTATTTT	CASSDSGGATDTQYF
TRBV27	TRBJ2-7	-	TRBD1	TGTGCCAGCAGTTCCCGGACAGGGGCCTACGAGCAGTACTTC	CASSSRTGAYEQYF
TRBV5-1	TRBJ1-1	-	-	TGCGCCAGCAGCCTGGCCGGGAGTTGGAACACTGAAGCTTTCTTT	CASSLAGSWNTEAFF
TRBV29-1	TRBJ1-2	-	-	TGCAGCGTTGACCGCGAGGGCTATGGCTACACCTTC	CSVDREGYGYTF
TRBV15	TRBJ1-4	-	-	TGTGCCACCAGCAGAGATTCAGAGATATCAACTAATGAAAAACTGTTTTTT	CATSRDSEISTNEKLFF
TRBV5-1	TRBJ2-1	-	TRBD1	TGCGCCAGCAGCTTGGGACAGGGGGCTCCCAATGAGCAGTTCTTC	CASSLGQGAPNEQFF
TRBV27	TRBJ1-1	few	-	TGTGCCAGCAGTTTATCGGCAGGTGAGAAGAGCACTGAAGCTTTCTTT	CASSLSAGEKSTEAFF
TRBV11-2	TRBJ1-2	-	-	TGTGCCAGCAGCCACAGCCCCCCCTCCACCTTC	CASSHSPPSTF
TRBV7-2	TRBJ2-1	few	-	TGTGCCAGCAGCTTAGATGTGGGGAACTACAATGAGCAGTTCTTC	CASSLDVGNYNEQFF
TRBV28	TRBJ1-4	once	TRBD1	TGTGCCAGCAGCCACAGGGGGCGGCATGAAAAACTGTTTTTT	CASSHRGRHEKLFF
TRBV7-8	TRBJ2-1	-	-	TGTGCCAGCAGCCCAGGACCCTCCGAGGCTGAGCAGTTCTTC	CASSPGPSEAEQFF
TRBV2	TRBJ2-1	few	-	TGTGCCACCGCGGGACTCCAAGCGGAGGAGCAGTTCTTC	CATAGLQAEEQFF
TRBV5-6	TRBJ1-1	-	-	TGTGCCAGCAGCTTGGGACGGACCCAGCGCACTGAAGCTTTCTTT	CASSLGRTQRTEAFF
TRBV28	TRBJ2-1	-	TRBD1	TGTGCCAGCAGCTTCACAGGGGGAGGCAATGAGCAGTTCTTC	CASSFTGGGNEQFF
TRBV19	TRBJ2-1	-	-	TGTGCCAGTAGTATCGGTCTGGCCAATGAGCAGTTCTTC	CASSIGLANEQFF
TRBV9	TRBJ1-1	-	-	TGTGCCAGCAGCGTAGGATCAGGGGTAAACACTGAAGCTTTCTTT	CASSVGSGVNTEAFF
TRBV4-3	TRBJ1-5	-	-	TGCGCCAGCAGCCTTCTCAGGAATAGCAATCAGCCCCAGCATTTT	CASSLLRNSNQPQHF